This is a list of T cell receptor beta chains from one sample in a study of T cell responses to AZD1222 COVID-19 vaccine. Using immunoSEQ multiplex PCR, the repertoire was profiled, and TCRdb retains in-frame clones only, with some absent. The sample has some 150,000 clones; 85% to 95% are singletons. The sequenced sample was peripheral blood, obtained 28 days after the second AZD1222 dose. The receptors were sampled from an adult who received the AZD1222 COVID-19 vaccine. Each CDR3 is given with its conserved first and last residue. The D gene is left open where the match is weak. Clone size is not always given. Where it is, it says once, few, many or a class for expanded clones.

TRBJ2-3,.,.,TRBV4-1,CASSQDDSPSVTDTQYF,TGCGCCAGCAGCCAAGATGATTCCCCCAGCGTTACAGATACGCAGTATTTT
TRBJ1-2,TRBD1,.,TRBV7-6,CASSPETGADSNYGYTF,TGTGCCAGCAGCCCGGAGACAGGGGCCGATTCTAACTATGGCTACACCTTC
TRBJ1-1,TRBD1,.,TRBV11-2,CASSLGQGSEAFF,TGTGCCAGCAGCTTAGGACAGGGCTCTGAAGCTTTCTTT
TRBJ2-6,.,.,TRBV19,CASSAFQGRGSGANVLTF,TGTGCCAGTAGTGCATTCCAGGGAAGGGGGTCTGGGGCCAACGTCCTGACTTTC
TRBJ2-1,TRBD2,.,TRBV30,CAWSAGGGTYNEQFF,TGTGCCTGGAGTGCGGGCGGGGGAACCTACAATGAGCAGTTCTTC
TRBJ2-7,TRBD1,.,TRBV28,CASSPTGTGSYEQYF,TGTGCCAGCAGTCCCACCGGGACAGGAAGTTACGAGCAGTACTTC
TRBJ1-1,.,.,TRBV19,CASSMVGGRTEAFF,TGTGCCAGTAGTATGGTGGGGGGCAGGACTGAAGCTTTCTTT
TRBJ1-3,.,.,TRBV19,CASSLQGLRNTIYF,TGTGCCAGTAGCCTACAGGGTCTTCGGAACACCATATATTTT
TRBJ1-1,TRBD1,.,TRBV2,CASRRDRGAQTGAFF,TGTGCCAGCAGGAGGGACAGGGGGGCGCAGACAGGGGCTTTCTTT
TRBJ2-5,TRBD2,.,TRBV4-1,CASSQGLAGAQETQYF,TGCGCCAGCAGCCAAGGACTAGCGGGAGCCCAAGAGACCCAGTACTTC
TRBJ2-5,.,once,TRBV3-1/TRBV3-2,CASSHSGVDQETQYF,TGTGCCAGCAGCCACTCGGGAGTAGACCAAGAGACCCAGTACTTC
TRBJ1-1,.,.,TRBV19,CASRSDGLDTEAFF,TGTGCCAGTAGAAGCGACGGACTGGACACTGAAGCTTTCTTT
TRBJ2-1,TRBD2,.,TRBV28,CASSLPWGTSDNEQFF,TGTGCCAGCAGTCTCCCCTGGGGGACTAGTGACAATGAGCAGTTCTTC
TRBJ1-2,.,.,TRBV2,CASSEQGDYGYTF,TGTGCCAGCAGTGAACAGGGAGACTATGGCTACACCTTC
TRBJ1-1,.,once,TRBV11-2,CASSLYTGRTSEAFF,TGTGCCAGCAGCTTATACACAGGTAGGACCAGTGAAGCTTTCTTT
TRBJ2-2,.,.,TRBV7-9,CASSSGRNTGELFF,TGTGCCAGCTCGTCGGGCCGAAACACCGGGGAGCTGTTTTTT
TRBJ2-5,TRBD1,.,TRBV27,CASSPLGQAQETQYF,TGTGCCAGCAGCCCCCTTGGACAGGCTCAAGAGACCCAGTACTTC
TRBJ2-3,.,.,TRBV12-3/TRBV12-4,CASKSSGRDTQYF,TGTGCCAGCAAATCCAGCGGTAGGGATACGCAGTATTTT
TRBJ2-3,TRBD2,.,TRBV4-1,CASSLHSFAGGPDTQYF,TGCGCCAGCAGCCTTCATTCGTTTGCGGGGGGCCCAGATACGCAGTATTTT
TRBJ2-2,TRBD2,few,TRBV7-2,CASSPGGAYTGELFF,TGTGCCAGCAGCCCCGGGGGGGCCTACACCGGGGAGCTGTTTTTT
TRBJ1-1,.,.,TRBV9,CASSVGGRGVRNTEAFF,TGTGCCAGCAGCGTAGGTGGCAGGGGTGTGAGAAACACTGAAGCTTTCTTT
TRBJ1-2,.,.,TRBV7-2,CASSLVSSRGSSNYGYTF,TGTGCCAGCAGCTTAGTCTCATCCAGGGGAAGCTCTAACTATGGCTACACCTTC
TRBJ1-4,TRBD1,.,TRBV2,CASRGRQGGNEKLFF,TGTGCCAGCAGGGGGCGACAGGGTGGTAATGAAAAACTGTTTTTT
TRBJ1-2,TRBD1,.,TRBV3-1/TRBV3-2,CASSPSDRGVNYGYTF,TGTGCCAGCAGCCCCTCTGACAGGGGGGTGAACTATGGCTACACCTTC
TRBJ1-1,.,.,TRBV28,CASSSLGQQNTEAFF,TGTGCCAGCAGTTCCCTCGGACAGCAGAACACTGAAGCTTTCTTT
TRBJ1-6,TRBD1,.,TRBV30,CAWSVRQGLLHF,TGTGCCTGGAGTGTACGACAGGGACTCCTCCACTTT
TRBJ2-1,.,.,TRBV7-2,CASSVTNYNEQFF,TGTGCCAGCAGCGTGACTAACTACAATGAGCAGTTCTTC
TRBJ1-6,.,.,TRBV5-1,CASSLEARSYNSPLHF,TGCGCCAGCAGCTTGGAGGCGCGCTCCTATAATTCACCCCTCCACTTT
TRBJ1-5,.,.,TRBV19,CASSIGTPSVPQHF,TGTGCCAGTAGTATAGGGACACCGTCCGTGCCCCAGCATTTT
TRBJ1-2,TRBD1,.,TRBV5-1,CASSSSGTGLNYGYTF,TGCGCCAGCAGCTCTTCCGGGACAGGGTTGAACTATGGCTACACCTTC
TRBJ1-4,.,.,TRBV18,CASSPGLSNEKLFF,TGTGCCAGCTCACCGGGCCTCTCTAATGAAAAACTGTTTTTT
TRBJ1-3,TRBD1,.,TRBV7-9,CASSGGDRRNTIYF,TGTGCCAGCTCTGGGGGGGACAGGCGGAACACCATATATTTT
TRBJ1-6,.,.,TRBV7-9,CASILVSADNSPLHF,TGTGCCAGCATCCTTGTATCAGCGGACAATTCACCCCTCCACTTT